This note documents a single TCR beta chain sequence. What it binds is unknown. With 8 bases removed from V and 0 bases from J, the gap between germline ends came to 13 bases. Germline values: CDR1 MNHNS, CDR2 SASEGT. CDR3 size: 14 residues. The sample originates from a study of T cell clonotyping in hematopoietic cell transplantation. Findings of the study overall: Pathologically expanded recipient clonotypes increased progressively from day 30 to day 180 as diversity fell. At the given depth, recipient repertoires were over 95% de novo clonotypes. Without cell sorting, CD4 versus CD8 contributions remain unresolved.

Repertoires were generated with immunoSEQ multiplex PCR, while TCRdb's copy carries only in-frame clones and drops some. Of 37,000 or so clones listed, approximately 88% are singletons. The chain joins TRBV6-1 to TRBJ1-1, with D perhaps matching TRBD1 (5 bases). This clonotype was obtained from a woman in her forties in good health. Some clones in this sample may be carry-over from other donors' samples. Material: peripheral blood mononuclear cells. The CDR3 sequence: CASPKGRLNTEAFF. The DNA for the CDR3 is TGTGCCAGCCCCAAGGGGAGGCTGAACACTGAAGCTTTCTTT.